The rows below give T cell receptor beta chains drawn from one sample of a study of beta chain features in type 1 diabetes. Assay: immunoSEQ multiplex PCR; the TCRdb copy retains only in-frame clones and omits some. The table records roughly 180,000 clones, over 6% of them present only once. The sequencing input was central memory CD4+ T cells from blood. The source of these receptors is a man aged 18 to 30 with type 1 diabetes. The CDR3 runs from the conserved cysteine through the conserved F or W. The D gene is left open where the match is weak. Clone sizes are given selectively: once, few, many, or a class where the clone is expanded.

V gene	clone size	J gene	CDR3 length	D gene	CDR3 DNA	CDR3 protein
TRBV7-2	few	TRBJ1-3	14	NA	TGTGCCAGCAGCTTAGGGTCACAAGGAAACACCATATATTTT	CASSLGSQGNTIYF
TRBV28	few	TRBJ2-7	15	TRBD1	TGTGCCAGCAGTCCCACTCGACAGGGGGCCTACGAGCAGTACTTC	CASSPTRQGAYEQYF
TRBV7-2	many	TRBJ2-1	16	TRBD2	TGTGCCAGCAGCCTCCGGAGTAGCGGGGGGGCCTTGGAGCAGTTCTTC	CASSLRSSGGALEQFF
TRBV7-9	NA	TRBJ2-4	16	TRBD2	TGTGCCAGCAGCCAAGGGACTAGCGCTGTCAAAAACATTCAGTACTTC	CASSQGTSAVKNIQYF
TRBV5-1	NA	TRBJ2-5	13	TRBD1	TGCGCCAGCAGCTTTCCAGGGGGCGAGACCCAGTACTTC	CASSFPGGETQYF
TRBV28	few	TRBJ2-1	15	TRBD2	TGTGCCAGCGGGAGTTTAGCGGGGGGGCGCAATGAGCAGTTCTTC	CASGSLAGGRNEQFF
TRBV5-4	many	TRBJ1-5	14	TRBD1	TGTGCCAGCAGCGAACAGGGGCGCGGTCAGCCCCAGCATTTT	CASSEQGRGQPQHF
TRBV30	NA	TRBJ1-4	14	TRBD1	TGTGCCTGGAGAACAGGGGCAACTAATGAAAAACTGTTTTTT	CAWRTGATNEKLFF
TRBV7-2	NA	TRBJ2-5	16	TRBD1	TGTGCCAGCAGCATTGCCACGGGACAGGGAGTCGAGACCCAGTACTTC	CASSIATGQGVETQYF
TRBV4-1	few	TRBJ1-4	15	NA	TGCGCCAGCAGCCAAGGGTCGGCAACTAATGAAAAACTGTTTTTT	CASSQGSATNEKLFF
TRBV7-2	NA	TRBJ2-5	15	TRBD2	TGTGCCAGCAGTCCTCAGGGAGGGGCTCAAGAGACCCAGTACTTC	CASSPQGGAQETQYF
TRBV4-2	NA	TRBJ2-7	15	TRBD2	TGTGCCAGCAGCCTCGAACTAGCGGGAGACCACGAGCAGTACTTC	CASSLELAGDHEQYF
TRBV6-4	NA	TRBJ2-5	13	TRBD1	TGTGCCAGCAGCTGGAACAGGGGAGAGACCCAGTACTTC	CASSWNRGETQYF
TRBV28	few	TRBJ2-2	14	TRBD2	TGTGCCAGCAGGACTAGCGGGAACACCGGGGAGCTGTTTTTT	CASRTSGNTGELFF
TRBV28	few	TRBJ1-3	17	NA	TGTGCCAGCAGTTTCGTTGGTCCGGGGGATCGTGGAAACACCATATATTTT	CASSFVGPGDRGNTIYF
TRBV9	few	TRBJ2-3	15	TRBD2	TGTGCCAGCAGCGCCCTAAGCGGGAGCTCAGATACGCAGTATTTT	CASSALSGSSDTQYF
TRBV5-1	few	TRBJ1-6	14	TRBD1	TGCGCCAGCACCATGGGACAGGGTGATTCACCCCTCCACTTT	CASTMGQGDSPLHF
TRBV2	NA	TRBJ2-4	16	TRBD2	TGTGCCAGCAGCCTCGGGGGGGTTTCCGGCCAAAACATTCAGTACTTC	CASSLGGVSGQNIQYF
TRBV7-2	NA	TRBJ2-7	16	TRBD2	TGTGCCAGCAGCTTAGCGCGGAGCGGGGCATCCTACGAGCAGTACTTC	CASSLARSGASYEQYF
TRBV28	NA	TRBJ1-5	14	NA	TGTGCCAGCAGTTTAGTAGGGGTGGATCAGCCCCAGCATTTT	CASSLVGVDQPQHF
TRBV2	few	TRBJ2-5	12	TRBD1	TGTGCCACCACCCCCACAGGGGAGAACCAGTACTTC	CATTPTGENQYF
TRBV11-2	NA	TRBJ1-1	14	TRBD1	TGTGCCAGCAGCGTCGACAGGGTGAACACTGAAGCTTTCTTT	CASSVDRVNTEAFF
TRBV11-3	few	TRBJ2-1	15	TRBD2	TGTGCCAGCAGCCATTCTAGCGGGGTTAACGATGAGCAGTTCTTC	CASSHSSGVNDEQFF
TRBV30	few	TRBJ1-1	16	TRBD1	TGTGCCTGGCGACTAAGGGACAGGGGGCGATCCACTGAAGCTTTCTTT	CAWRLRDRGRSTEAFF
TRBV7-9	NA	TRBJ2-6	15	NA	TGTGCCAGCAGCTTAAGGGGCGCCGGGGCCAACGTCCTGACTTTC	CASSLRGAGANVLTF
TRBV6-1	few	TRBJ2-6	15	NA	TGTGCCAGCAAGGCGGCTAGCTCTGGGGCCAACGTCCTGACTTTC	CASKAASSGANVLTF
TRBV4-3	NA	TRBJ1-2	14	NA	TGCGCCAGCAGCCAAGACGTCAGAAACTATGGCTACACCTTC	CASSQDVRNYGYTF
TRBV18	many	TRBJ2-7	15	TRBD2	TGTGCCAGCTCACAACTGGGCGGGAGCACCTACGAGCAGTACTTC	CASSQLGGSTYEQYF
TRBV4-2	few	TRBJ2-7	18	TRBD2	TGTGCCAGCAGCCAAGACCCTAGCGGGAGGATGGTCTTCTACGAGCAGTACTTC	CASSQDPSGRMVFYEQYF
TRBV7-8	NA	TRBJ2-3	16	TRBD1	TGTGCCAGCAGCTTACGGACAGGACCTAGCACAGATACGCAGTATTTT	CASSLRTGPSTDTQYF
TRBV5-6	NA	TRBJ1-2	13	NA	TGTGCCAGCAGCTTGGTCACGGGCTATGGCTACACCTTC	CASSLVTGYGYTF
TRBV28	NA	TRBJ2-7	14	NA	TGTGCCAGCAGTTTATCGCAGGGCTCCTACGAGCAGTACTTC	CASSLSQGSYEQYF
TRBV10-3	few	TRBJ1-1	13	NA	TGTGCCATCAGTGAGTCAGCGAACACTGAAGCTTTCTTT	CAISESANTEAFF
TRBV7-2	few	TRBJ2-5	14	NA	TGTGCCAGCAGCTTAGATCCGGGTCGGGAGACCCAGTACTTC	CASSLDPGRETQYF
TRBV18	few	TRBJ2-5	13	NA	TGTGCCAGCTCACCCGGAGGGATGGAGACCCAGTACTTC	CASSPGGMETQYF
TRBV4-3	many	TRBJ1-2	14	NA	TGCGCCAGCAGCCAGACAGATTTAGCCTACGGCTACACCTTC	CASSQTDLAYGYTF
TRBV27	few	TRBJ2-7	14	NA	TGTGCCAGCAGTTTGGGCGTCCTTTCCTACGAGCAGTACTTC	CASSLGVLSYEQYF
TRBV18	few	TRBJ2-6	16	NA	TGTGCCAGCTCACCGCAAACCGGGACTGGGGCCAACGTCCTGACTTTC	CASSPQTGTGANVLTF
TRBV19	NA	TRBJ1-2	15	NA	TGTGCCAGTACCATCCCGCCTACAGGGATCTATGGCTACACCTTC	CASTIPPTGIYGYTF
TRBV7-2	few	TRBJ2-7	13	NA	TGTGCCAGCACTGGGGTGGGGCGGGGTGAGCAGTACTTC	CASTGVGRGEQYF